Below, 5 T cell receptor beta chains from the same sample are listed, as sequenced in a study of response to subunit inactivated influenza vaccine. MiXCR, run by TCRdb on the RT-PCR reads, gives a single entry per CDR3 protein. In the table there are 650,000 to 850,000 distinct CDR3 sequences, roughly 14% of which are singletons. Sequenced here: PBMCs from blood, sampled roughly 15 days before vaccination. The receptors originated from a man in his forties or fifties who received an inactivated influenza vaccine.

The chain couples TRBV20-1 to TRBJ2-3, with D perhaps matching TRBD1 or TRBD2 (6 bases each). V was trimmed by 3 bases and J by 2 bases, leaving 12 bases between them. Per the germline V gene, CDR1 is DFQATT and CDR2 is SNEGSKA (reference sequence). The CDR3 contains 14 residues. The CDR3 spells CSASPGANTDTQYF. The CDR3 DNA reads as TGCAGTGCTAGCCCGGGGGCAAACACAGATACGCAGTATTTT.

This clonotype was recorded a few times. The chain combines TRBV7-9 with TRBJ2-7; D assignment may be TRBD1 or TRBD2 (6 bases each). The CDR3 extends over 15 amino acids. Trimming cost V 1 base and J 2 bases, with 12 bases left between them. CDR1 and CDR2 (germline): SEHNR, FQNEAQ (reference sequence). Here the CDR3 reads CASSLDRGRTYEQYF. CDR3 nucleotide sequence: TGTGCCAGCAGCTTAGATCGGGGGCGGACCTACGAGCAGTACTTC. The full variable domain, in which reference TRBV7-9 and TRBJ2-7 provide the parts outside the CDR3, is DTGVSQNPRHKITKRGQNVTFRCDPISEHNRLYWYRQTLGQGPEFLTYFQNEAQLEKSRLLSDRFSAERPKGSFSTLEIQRTEQGDSAMYLCASSLDRGRTYEQYFGPGTRLTVT.

This clonotype was detected a few times. V and J are TRBV2 and TRBJ2-7; tentative D call: TRBD2 (5 bases). Germline lookup yields CDR1 SNHLY and CDR2 FYNNEI. The CDR3 is made up of 11 amino acids. The germline V and J ends were trimmed by 11 bases and 5 bases, with 13 bases remaining between them. As DNA, the CDR3 is TGTGCCCTCGGCGGGTTCGACGAGCAGTACTTC. This translates into CALGGFDEQYF.

The chain uses TRBV29-1 and TRBJ2-1, with 11 positions matching TRBD2. The trim removed 6 bases at V and 8 bases at J, leaving 9 bases unmatched. Germline CDR1 SQVTM, CDR2 ANQGSEA. The CDR3 spans 14 residues. CDR3 DNA: TGCAGCGTCGAAACGACTAGCGGGACCGATGAGCAGTTCTTC. Translated, it gives CSVETTSGTDEQFF.

V gene TRBV20-1 combines with J gene TRBJ2-2; D is undetermined. The V end lost 0 bases, the J end lost 0 bases, and 8 bases lay between the germline ends. This CDR3 is built from 15 residues. Germline CDR1 DFQATT, CDR2 SNEGSKA (reference sequence). CDR3: CSARDRPSNTGELFF. CDR3 sequence (DNA): TGCAGTGCTAGAGATCGGCCCTCGAACACCGGGGAGCTGTTTTTT.